This entry concerns a single T cell receptor beta chain. V was clipped by 6 bases and J by 4 bases, with 18 bases between them. The CDR3 extends over 15 amino acids. The germline CDR1 and CDR2 sequences are MNHEY and SVGAGI. The assay was immunoSEQ multiplex PCR, and TCRdb's table has in-frame clones only and misses some. The table shows under 30,000 clones, with 75% to 90% occurring only once. This record belongs to a study of T cell changes during pregnancy in multiple sclerosis. This rearrangement joins TRBV6-5 to TRBJ1-2; D unresolved. The source was CD4+ T cells from peripheral blood mononuclear cells, collected in the first trimester of pregnancy. The TCR originated in a female donor in good health, enrolled as a control in a pregnancy study. The DNA of the CDR3 is TGTGCCAGCAGCCAAGGAGGAAAAGGCCTCTATGGCTACACCTTC. It encodes CASSQGGKGLYGYTF.